A selection of T cell receptor beta chains follows, all from one sample in a study of T-cell memory formation after mild COVID-19. A single record per CDR3 protein comes from TCRdb applying MiXCR to the 5' RACE reads. There are about 600,000 distinct CDR3 sequences in the sample; roughly a fifth occur only once, and around 9.2% lies in the top ten. Material for sequencing was PBMCs or a T cell subset sorted from them (not recorded which). Source of these receptors: an adult woman who had mild COVID-19 (a few samples of this study predate the infection). Cell type and time point are not known. Both conserved end residues are part of each CDR3. The order of the fields is V gene, D gene, J gene, clone size, CDR3 DNA, CDR3 protein. D genes are given only for firm matches. The size field is filled for only some rows; it gives once, few, many or a size class.

V: TRBV7-3
D: TRBD1
J: TRBJ2-2
size: -
DNA: TGTGCCAGCAGCTCTTCCGTGCAGGGGGCCTGGGAGAACACCGGGGAGCTGTTTTTT
CDR3: CASSSSVQGAWENTGELFF

V: TRBV20-1
D: TRBD1
J: TRBJ1-6
size: few
DNA: TGCAGTGCCCCTGATATGACAGGGACGACACCCCTCCACTTT
CDR3: CSAPDMTGTTPLHF

V: TRBV12-3/TRBV12-4
D: -
J: TRBJ1-5
size: -
DNA: TGTGCCAGCAGTTTATACGTATCTCCTGGGGAGCCCCAGCATTTT
CDR3: CASSLYVSPGEPQHF

V: TRBV9
D: -
J: TRBJ2-1
size: few
DNA: TGTGCCAGCAGCGCCCTACAGGGCCTCCGCAATGAGCAGTTCTTC
CDR3: CASSALQGLRNEQFF

V: TRBV7-9
D: TRBD1
J: TRBJ2-5
size: -
DNA: TGTGCCAGCAGCCGGACAGGGGAGATGCCCCAGTACTTC
CDR3: CASSRTGEMPQYF

V: TRBV13
D: TRBD1
J: TRBJ1-1
size: few
DNA: TGTGCCAGCAGCCTCCGGGACAGAACCACTGAAGCTTTCTTT
CDR3: CASSLRDRTTEAFF

V: TRBV27
D: TRBD1
J: TRBJ1-2
size: few
DNA: TGTGCCAGCAGTCCAACCTGGGACAGGGGGCGGAAAGGCTACACCTTC
CDR3: CASSPTWDRGRKGYTF

V: TRBV4-1
D: -
J: TRBJ2-7
size: -
DNA: TGCGCCAGCAGCCAAGATCTAGGGCTCGGAAGGAGGTACTTC
CDR3: CASSQDLGLGRRYF

V: TRBV13
D: TRBD2
J: TRBJ2-5
size: -
DNA: TGTGCCAGCAGCAGGCGATCACCGGGACTAGTACGAGAGACCCAGTACTTC
CDR3: CASSRRSPGLVRETQYF

V: TRBV18
D: -
J: TRBJ1-5
size: -
DNA: TGTGCCAGCTCACGGAACGGGGCGGGGCAGCCCCAGCATTTT
CDR3: CASSRNGAGQPQHF